The entry below gives a single T cell receptor beta chain sequence along with its context. This specimen belongs to a study of CD8 T cells in Susac syndrome. It was with random hexamers that roughly 0.45 to 1 ug RNA was reverse transcribed. TCRdb redid the calling of the immunoSEQ multiplex PCR reads with MiXCR, one entry per CDR3 protein. In the table there are some 26,000 distinct CDR3 sequences, 93% of which are singletons. V trimming: 2 bases; J trimming: 2 bases; junction bases outside the gene matches: 6. CDR1 is MNHEY and CDR2 is SVGEGT in the germline V gene. The CDR3 runs 17 residues. The specimen was CD8+ T cells from PBMCs. The chain uses TRBV6-2 or TRBV6-3 and TRBJ2-3; 11 positions match TRBD2. This clonotype originated in a human donor with Susac syndrome. CDR3: CASSYGPSGGYTDTQYF. The CDR3 DNA is TGTGCCAGCAGTTACGGGCCTAGCGGGGGGTACACAGATACGCAGTATTTT.